Below, 10 T cell receptor beta chains from the same sample are listed, as sequenced in a study of identical twins. TCRdb reprocessed the 5' RACE reads via MiXCR and lists one record per CDR3 protein. Counted here are approximately 590,000 distinct CDR3 sequences, around 9.6% occurring once; the ten biggest clones make up 2.5% to 3.5%. These same data were also listed under a study on yellow fever vaccine responses in identical twins.

Sequencing used PBMCs. All receptors come from a woman in her late teens or twenties in good health.

The chain has TRBV5-1 and TRBJ2-7; D is perhaps TRBD1 (6 bases). With 0 bases removed from V and 7 bases from J, the gap between germline ends came to 14 bases. This CDR3 region has 14 residues. The V gene's germline CDR1 is SGHRS and CDR2 YFSETQ. The CDR3 DNA reads TGCGCCAGCAGCTTGGAGTTGGGGCAGGGGGAGCAGTACTTC. Protein: CASSLELGQGEQYF.

The chain uses TRBV15 and TRBJ1-2; D call uncertain. This CDR3 has 14 amino acids. Germline loops: CDR1 LNHNV, CDR2 YYDKDF (reference sequence). V shed 1 base and J shed 8 bases, with 14 bases lying between them. The CDR3 region is CATSRADGIKGYTF. The CDR3, as DNA: TGTGCCACCAGCAGAGCAGACGGGATTAAGGGCTACACCTTC.

The chain is built from TRBV11-2 and TRBJ2-7; 11 bases are shared with TRBD2. Germline V CDR1 and CDR2: SGHAT, FQNNGV. The J segment lost 3 bases and the V segment lost 1 base, leaving 11 bases of the junction unmatched. This CDR3 has 18 residues. The CDR3 DNA reads as TGTGCCAGCAGCTTAGGGAGATCGATCGGGACTAGCGGCTACGAGCAGTACTTC. Protein: CASSLGRSIGTSGYEQYF.

Comment on this clonotype: One end of the junction is discordant with germline, which a read error may explain. V usage is TRBV7-2 and J usage is TRBJ2-3; D is unclear. This CDR3 spans 13 amino acids. Germline lookup yields CDR1 SGHTA and CDR2 FQGNSA. The CDR3 here is CASSLGWADTICF. CDR3 DNA: TGTGCCAGCAGCTTAGGATGGGCCGACACCATCTGTTTT.

This clonotype appeared a few times. The chain uses TRBV6-5 and TRBJ2-1, with TRBD1 as a possible D gene (5 bases). Trimming pared 5 bases from V and 9 bases from J, leaving 11 bases between. The CDR3 has 12 residues. From germline, CDR1 is MNHEY and CDR2 SVGAGI. For the CDR3, the DNA is TGTGCCAGCAGTCGACGGACAAGTGAGCAGTTCTTC. Its translation is CASSRRTSEQFF.

The genes are TRBV20-1 and TRBJ1-5; 7 bases align to TRBD1. This CDR3 has 16 amino acids. Trimming took 2 bases from V and 9 from J; bases not matched to a gene: 16. CDR1 is DFQATT and CDR2 is SNEGSKA in the germline V gene (reference sequence). The CDR3 sequence is CSARMVGQDPSWPQHF. The DNA for the CDR3 is TGCAGTGCTAGAATGGTTGGACAGGACCCTTCTTGGCCCCAGCATTTT.

This clonotype was counted ten times or more. The chain recombines TRBV4-2 with TRBJ2-3; 14 bases align to TRBD2. Per the germline V gene, CDR1 is LGHNA and CDR2 is YNFKEQ. The CDR3 runs to 16 residues. Trimming took 4 bases from V and 6 from J; bases not matched to a gene: 6. The CDR3 DNA reads as TGTGCCAGCAGCCCAGGACTAGCGGGGGGCTTGGATACGCAGTATTTT. It translates to CASSPGLAGGLDTQYF.

This clonotype was counted many times. The chain links TRBV5-1 to TRBJ2-5; maybe TRBD2 (6 bases). Trimming took off 4 bases at V and 1 base at J, with 11 bases between the two ends. Germline CDR1 reads SGHRS; CDR2 reads YFSETQ. This CDR3 comprises 14 residues. The CDR3 reads CASSVTAGQETQYF. In nucleotides, the CDR3 is TGCGCCAGCAGCGTCACAGCGGGCCAAGAGACCCAGTACTTC.

The rearrangement uses TRBV5-1 and TRBJ1-1; D not certain. The length of the CDR3 is 15 residues. V lost 3 bases and J lost 0, with 12 bases in between. Germline CDR1 is SGHRS and CDR2 is YFSETQ. CDR3 protein: CASSSNLDMNTEAFF. The CDR3 DNA reads TGCGCCAGCAGCTCGAACCTCGACATGAACACTGAAGCTTTCTTT.

This clonotype was seen a few times. The genes are TRBV7-2 and TRBJ2-5; unclear D gene. The CDR3 runs to 16 residues. The V and J ends lost 3 bases and 2 bases respectively, with 16 bases between them. Germline V CDR1 and CDR2: SGHTA, FQGNSA. The CDR3 loop is CASSFWVAGPQETQYF. The CDR3 DNA is TGTGCCAGCAGCTTTTGGGTTGCAGGTCCTCAAGAGACCCAGTACTTC. The full variable domain, rest sourced from reference TRBV7-2 and TRBJ2-5, is GAGVSQSPSNKVTEKGKDVELRCDPISGHTALYWYRQSLGQGLEFLIYFQGNSAPDKSGLPSDRFSAERTGGSVSTLTIQRTQQEDSAVYLCASSFWVAGPQETQYFGPGTRLLVL.